This TCR beta chain was recovered during a study of Ad26.COV2.S vaccination and SARS-CoV-2 variants. Overall study results and limits: Compared with placebo recipients, vaccine recipients had higher spike-specific TCR breadth.

The CDR3 covers 15 residues. From germline, CDR1 is SGHNT and CDR2 YYREEE (reference sequence). Trimming left V 4 bases short and J 1 base short, with 11 bases between. Turning to this clone: Its specificity is unknown.

Treatment given: around 19 received Ad26.COV2.S at low or high dose, single or two shots; about 5 received placebo; per-sample allocation not given. Sampling was done on day 63 after the first vaccine or placebo injection. Clones were read by immunoSEQ multiplex PCR, and TCRdb kept only the in-frame ones, dropping some. The table has about 390,000 clones, 88% seen once. Sequencing was performed on peripheral blood, taken in a trial of Ad26.COV2.S vaccine versus placebo. This receptor was taken from a person between 18 and 65 years old who received the Ad26.COV2.S COVID-19 vaccine or a placebo. V and J are TRBV5-4 and TRBJ2-2; D gene ambiguous. CDR3 sequence (DNA): TGTGCCAGCAGCACGATTGAGCGGAACACCGGGGAGCTGTTTTTT. Protein: CASSTIERNTGELFF.